A single sample is the source of the 15 T cell receptor beta chains below, sequenced in a study of T cell clonality in common variable immunodeficiency (dated by TCRdb to between 2015 and 2016). The protocol used for the library was the immunoSEQ multiplex PCR assay. TCRdb re-hosts the immuneACCESS table, in-frame sequences only. Its copies lack some clones; in the studies checked, an unresolved V gene accounts for under half of them, and the cause for the rest is not known. This sample includes 45,000 to 65,000 clones, and none of them was observed just once. About 2% of the sample is taken by the ten largest. Sequencing was carried out using peripheral blood mononuclear cells. These receptors were collected from a person aged 18-69 years in good health.

This clone came up many times. The observed sequence ends 3 residues before the CDR3 terminus, with the missing tail filled in from the germline J gene. The V and J genes are TRBV7-3 and TRBJ2-1, with 13 positions matching TRBD2. V trimming: 5 bases; J trimming: 6 bases; junction bases outside the gene matches: 4. Per the germline V gene, CDR1 is SGHTA and CDR2 is FQGTGA. The length of the CDR3 is 15 residues. CDR3 in amino acids: CASSPGLAGLNEQFF. The sequenced part of the CDR3 DNA is TGTGCCAGCAGCCCGGGACTAGCGGGACTCAATGAG.

This clone was observed at least ten times. The sequenced fragment ends 3 residues before the CDR3 boundary, so the rest is inferred from the germline J gene. The chain links TRBV6-2 or TRBV6-3 to TRBJ1-4; 9 nucleotides line up with TRBD1. Germline CDR1 is MNHEY and CDR2 is SVGEGT. J gave up 8 bases and V 7 bases, and 8 bases lay outside the gene matches. The CDR3 consists of 14 residues. CDR3 bases read: TGTGCCAGCACCCCACAGGGGGCCAGGGAAAAA. The encoded protein is CASTPQGAREK. The whole CDR3 sequence is CASTPQGAREKLFF.

Many counts were recorded for this clone. The CDR3 is cut off 3 residues early in the read; its end comes from the germline J gene. The chain is built from TRBV5-1 and TRBJ1-3; possibly TRBD1 for D (5 bases). Trimming pared 5 bases from V and 0 bases from J, leaving 15 bases between. CDR1 SGHRS and CDR2 YFSETQ come from the germline V gene. The CDR3 consists of 16 residues. CDR3 amino acids: CASRFYRSNSGNTIYF. The part of the CDR3 DNA that was read is TGCGCCAGCAGGTTTTACAGGAGCAACTCTGGAAACACC.

This clone occurred a few times. The CDR3 end falls 3 residues outside the read, so it is completed with the germline J gene. V is TRBV2 and J is TRBJ2-3; D is perhaps TRBD1 (6 bases). The germline V gene has CDR1 SNHLY and CDR2 FYNNEI. There are 12 residues in the CDR3. The CDR3 loop reads CATRTDQETQYF. The CDR3 DNA, read in part, is TGTGCCACCCGGACAGACCAAGAGACG.

This clone was recorded many times. The sequence runs out 3 residues before the end of the CDR3; the remainder is reconstructed from the germline J gene. The chain employs TRBV5-4 and TRBJ2-7; 7 positions agree with TRBD2. Trimming cost V 4 bases and J 0 bases; bases outside gene matches: 7. The CDR3 contains 15 residues. Germline V gives CDR1 SGHNT, CDR2 YYREEE (reference sequence). This chain's CDR3 is CASSGPRGVSYEQYF. The sequenced CDR3 bases are TGTGCCAGCAGCGGTCCCCGGGGGGTCTCCTACGAG.

This clone was seen many times. With the read ending 3 residues before the CDR3 end, the germline J gene is used to fill in that end. V and J are TRBV7-2 and TRBJ2-3; D not certain. This CDR3 is 12 amino acids long. From germline, CDR1 is SGHTA and CDR2 FQGNSA. V lost 3 bases to trimming and J lost 5 bases, with 6 bases between them. The CDR3 loop reads CASSFFGDTQYF. Partial CDR3 DNA: TGTGCCAGCAGCTTTTTCGGAGATACG.

This clone was counted many times. The DNA ends 3 residues before the CDR3 does, and the rest of the CDR3 is filled in from the germline J gene. The V and J genes are TRBV5-1 and TRBJ2-5, with 8 positions matching TRBD1. The length of the CDR3 is 13 residues. The V and J ends lost 7 bases and 4 bases, in that order; junction bases with no gene match: 6. Germline loops: CDR1 SGHRS, CDR2 YFSETQ. CDR3 DNA (partial): TGCGCCAGCGGAAACACAGGGGGAGAGACC. Translated: CASGNTGGET. The whole CDR3 is CASGNTGGETQYF. Full variable domain (remainder filled in from reference TRBV5-1 and TRBJ2-5): KAGVTQTPRYLIKTRGQQVTLSCSPISGHRSVSWYQQTPGQGLQFLFEYFSETQRNKGNFPGRFSGRQFSNSRSEMNVSTLELGDSALYLCASGNTGGETQYFGPGTRLLVL.

This clone was observed at least ten times. The missing CDR3 end, 3 residues past where the read stops, is filled in from the germline J gene. The chain carries TRBV7-9 and TRBJ1-2, with D perhaps TRBD1 (5 bases). This CDR3 is built from 12 residues. The V and J ends lost 5 bases and 7 bases respectively, with 11 bases between them. Germline-derived CDR1 and CDR2 are SEHNR and FQNEAQ (reference sequence). The covered CDR3 bases are TGTGCCAGCAGCCAGGGAGTGGTTGGC. It yields the protein CASSQGVVG. The full CDR3 reads CASSQGVVGYTF.

This clone was observed at least ten times. The observed sequence ends 3 residues before the CDR3 terminus, with the missing tail filled in from the germline J gene. V gene TRBV15 combines with J gene TRBJ2-6; perhaps TRBD2 as D (5 bases). CDR1 is LNHNV, CDR2 YYDKDF, per germline (reference sequence). The CDR3 length is 16 residues. V lost 1 base and J 8 bases, leaving 15 bases between the germline ends. CDR3 bases read: TGTGCCACCAGCAGAGTAGTGGTGAGGGTCCCCAACGTC. As protein: CATSRVVVRVPNV. The CDR3 as a whole reads CATSRVVVRVPNVLTF. The full variable domain, in which reference TRBV15 and TRBJ2-6 provide the parts outside the CDR3, is DAMVIQNPRYQVTQFGKPVTLSCSQTLNHNVMYWYQQKSSQAPKLLFHYYDKDFNNEADTPDNFQSRRPNTSFCFLDIRSPGLGDTAMYLCATSRVVVRVPNVLTFGAGSRLTVL.

This clone was observed at least ten times. It may be a read error: a sequence one base away is much more abundant. The CDR3 is cut off 3 residues early in the read; its end comes from the germline J gene. V usage is TRBV7-3 and J usage is TRBJ2-3; D gene unclear. Germline V gives CDR1 SGHTA, CDR2 FQGTGA. This CDR3 has 11 amino acids. This CDR3 is CSSSFSDTQYF. The covered CDR3 bases are TGTTCCAGCAGCTTCTCTGATACG.

This clone was seen repeatedly, ten times or more. The read stops 3 residues short of the end of the CDR3; the missing end is completed from the germline J gene. The rearrangement uses TRBV19 and TRBJ2-3, with 11 bases that match TRBD2. V lost 5 bases, J lost 1 base, and 5 bases stayed unmatched. The CDR3 is 16 amino acids. Germline V gene data show CDR1 as LNHDA and CDR2 as SQIVND (reference sequence). The CDR3 is CASSRTLAGGTDTQYF. The DNA read from the CDR3 is TGTGCCAGTAGTCGGACACTAGCGGGGGGCACAGATACG. Full variable domain (remainder filled in from reference TRBV19 and TRBJ2-3): DGGITQSPKYLFRKEGQNVTLSCEQNLNHDAMYWYRQDPGQGLRLIYYSQIVNDFQKGDIAEGYSVSREKKESFPLTVTSAQKNPTAFYLCASSRTLAGGTDTQYFGPGTRLTVL.

About this clone: The read stops 3 residues short of the end of the CDR3; the missing end is completed from the germline J gene. The chain is built from TRBV19 and TRBJ1-3, with D maybe TRBD1 (5 bases). The CDR3 sequence is 16 residues long. Germline CDR1 LNHDA, CDR2 SQIVND (reference sequence). The V gene lost 6 bases and the J gene lost 0 bases, with 15 bases spanning the gap. CDR3 amino acids: CASSRGIGVSGNTIYF. The covered CDR3 bases are TGTGCCAGTAGCAGAGGGATAGGGGTCTCTGGAAACACC.

This clone was observed many times. The sequence runs out 3 residues before the end of the CDR3; the remainder is reconstructed from the germline J gene. This sequence joins TRBV20-1 and TRBJ2-2; 10 bases line up with TRBD1. The J segment lost 6 bases and the V segment lost 2 bases, leaving 9 bases of the junction unmatched. This CDR3 is built from 16 residues. The germline V gene encodes CDR1 DFQATT and CDR2 SNEGSKA (reference sequence). The CDR3 reads CSARSRGQGISGELFF. The CDR3 DNA, read in part, is TGCAGTGCTAGATCTAGGGGACAGGGGATATCCGGGGAG.

This clone was observed many times. The sequenced fragment ends 3 residues before the CDR3 boundary, so the rest is inferred from the germline J gene. This chain joins TRBV28 and TRBJ1-4; the D is unclear. Germline-derived CDR1 and CDR2 are MDHEN and SYDVKM. Trimming left V 3 bases short and J 4 bases short, with 6 bases between. The CDR3 has 13 residues. CDR3 sequence reads: CASSFPFNEKLFF. CDR3 DNA, as far as it was read: TGTGCCAGCAGTTTTCCGTTTAATGAAAAA. The variable domain in full, with the rest retrieved from reference TRBV28 and TRBJ1-4, is DVKVTQSSRYLVKRTGEKVFLECVQDMDHENMFWYRQDPGLGLRLIYFSYDVKMKEKGDIPEGYSVSREKKERFSLILESASTNQTSMYLCASSFPFNEKLFFGSGTQLSVL.

This clone was counted at least ten times. The read comes to an end 3 residues before the CDR3 does, leaving the germline J gene to fill in the end. The genes are TRBV6-2 or TRBV6-3 and TRBJ1-1; 11 nucleotides line up with TRBD1. This CDR3 spans 16 amino acids. J gave up 0 bases and V 8 bases, and 8 bases lay outside the gene matches. The V gene's germline CDR1 is MNHEY and CDR2 SVGEGT. Incomplete CDR3 DNA: TGTGCCAGCCAGGGTGGACAGGGGGCGATGAACACTGAA. This codes for CASQGGQGAMNTE. The CDR3 reads in full as CASQGGQGAMNTEAFF.